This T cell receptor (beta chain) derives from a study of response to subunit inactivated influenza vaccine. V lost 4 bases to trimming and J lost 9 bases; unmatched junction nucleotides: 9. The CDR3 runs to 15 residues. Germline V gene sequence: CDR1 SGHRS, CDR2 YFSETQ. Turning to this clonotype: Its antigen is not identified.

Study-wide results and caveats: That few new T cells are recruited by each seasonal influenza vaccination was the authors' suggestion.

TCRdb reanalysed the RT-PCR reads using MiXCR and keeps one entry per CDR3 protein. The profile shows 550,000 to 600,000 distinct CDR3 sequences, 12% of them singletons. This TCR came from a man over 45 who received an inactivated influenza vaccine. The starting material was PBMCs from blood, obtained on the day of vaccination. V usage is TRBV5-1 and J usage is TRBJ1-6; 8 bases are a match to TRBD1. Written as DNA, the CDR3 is TGCGCCAGCAGCACAGGACAGGGTGTGAGTTCACCCCTCCACTTT. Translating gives CASSTGQGVSSPLHF.